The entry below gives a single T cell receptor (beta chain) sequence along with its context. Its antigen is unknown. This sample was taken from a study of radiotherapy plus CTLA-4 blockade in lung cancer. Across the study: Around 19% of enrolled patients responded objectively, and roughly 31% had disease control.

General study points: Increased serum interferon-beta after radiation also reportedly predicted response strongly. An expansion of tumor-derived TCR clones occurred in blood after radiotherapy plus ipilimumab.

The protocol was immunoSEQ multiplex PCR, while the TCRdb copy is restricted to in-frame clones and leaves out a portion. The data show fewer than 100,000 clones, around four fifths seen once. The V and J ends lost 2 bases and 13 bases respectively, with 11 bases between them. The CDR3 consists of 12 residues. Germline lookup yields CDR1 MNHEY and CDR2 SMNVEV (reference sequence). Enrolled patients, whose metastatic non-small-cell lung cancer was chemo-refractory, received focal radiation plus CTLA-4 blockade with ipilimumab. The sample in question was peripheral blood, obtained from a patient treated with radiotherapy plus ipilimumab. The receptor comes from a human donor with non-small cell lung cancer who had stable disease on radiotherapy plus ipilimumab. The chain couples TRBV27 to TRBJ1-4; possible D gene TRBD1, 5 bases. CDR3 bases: TGTGCCAGCAGTTTACGTGGGGCATCACTGTTTTTT. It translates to CASSLRGASLFF.